The sequence of this T cell receptor beta chain was determined in a study of neoadjuvant anti-PD-1 for oral cavity cancer. Regarding the study as a whole: Pretreatment Treg/Th17 ratio correlated inversely with post-treatment tumor clonality.

The CDR3 is 14 residues long. Germline assignment: CDR1 MNHEY and CDR2 SVGAGI. Trimming took 6 bases from V and 12 from J; bases not matched to a gene: 7. This clone was counted a few times. The antigen remains unidentified. The time point was: after neoadjuvant nivolumab, at surgical resection. Generated by immunoSEQ multiplex PCR, the TCRdb table keeps only in-frame clones and is missing some. The repertoire has roughly 14,000 clones, 60% to 85% of them found once; the top ten carry approximately 2.2%. The sequence was obtained from a person aged 35-79 years with oral cavity squamous cell carcinoma. The rearrangement joins TRBV6-5 to TRBJ2-1; 14 nucleotides align to TRBD2. The sequencing used PBMCs, collected after nivolumab (anti-PD-1) treatment. CDR3 in amino acids: CASRGTSGGDGQFF. CDR3 in DNA: TGTGCCAGCAGAGGGACTAGCGGGGGTGACGGGCAGTTCTTC.